This T cell receptor (beta chain) comes out of a study of T cell changes during pregnancy in multiple sclerosis. Libraries were prepared by immunoSEQ multiplex PCR; TCRdb keeps only in-frame clonotypes and omits some of them. In the table there are tens of thousands of clones, approximately 90% of which are singletons. The germline CDR1 and CDR2 sequences are MDHEN and SYDVKM. CDR3 size: 16 residues. The J segment lost 3 bases and the V segment lost 5 bases, leaving 13 bases of the junction unmatched. This TCR derives from a female donor in good health, enrolled as a control in a pregnancy study. J is TRBJ2-7 and V is TRBV28, with 7 nucleotides matching TRBD1. This sample comprised peripheral blood, obtained in the first trimester of pregnancy. In DNA form, the CDR3 reads TGTGCCAGCAGTCCTGCCGACAGGGCAGTATTCTACGAGCAGTACTTC. Amino acids: CASSPADRAVFYEQYF. Supplemented by reference TRBV28 and TRBJ2-7, the full variable domain reads DVKVTQSSRYLVKRTGEKVFLECVQDMDHENMFWYRQDPGLGLRLIYFSYDVKMKEKGDIPEGYSVSREKKERFSLILESASTNQTSMYLCASSPADRAVFYEQYFGPGTRLTVT.